Each of the 29 T cell receptor beta chains below was sequenced from the same sample in a study of T cells after posttransplantation cyclophosphamide (dated by TCRdb to the mid-2010s). The time point label for this specimen denotes: posttransplant day relative to BM transplant. A control cohort of roughly 10 patients who had been given myeloablative marrow transplants with methotrexate plus a calcineurin inhibitor was sampled 1 year after transplant. Libraries were prepared through the immunoSEQ multiplex PCR assay. TCRdb retrieved this table from immuneACCESS and kept in-frame rearrangements only. Not all clones are present; in checked studies, unresolved V genes account for under half, and no reason is known for the remainder. The table for this sample lists some 10,000 clones; around 87% of them were counted only once. The leading ten clones occupy under 30% of the sample. The input for sequencing was PBMCs, taken after an allogeneic stem cell transplant with a calcineurin inhibitor and methotrexate. The receptors shown here come from a young adult male patient who received an allogeneic stem cell transplant from an unrelated donor, was CMV-positive, and had no GVHD. Donor T cells from the graft may be present among the T cells after a transplant.

The gene calls are TRBV5-1 and TRBJ2-5, with TRBD2 identical over 12 bases. V shed 0 bases and J 5 bases; nucleotides not matched to a gene: 14. CDR3 size: 19 residues. Germline CDR1 and CDR2: SGHRS and YFSETQ. As DNA, the CDR3 is TGCGCCAGCAGCTTGGCCTTCGGACTAGCGGGACCGCCCCTCGAGACCCAGTACTTC. Protein product: CASSLAFGLAGPPLETQYF. Supplemented by reference TRBV5-1 and TRBJ2-5, the full variable domain reads KAGVTQTPRYLIKTRGQQVTLSCSPISGHRSVSWYQQTPGQGLQFLFEYFSETQRNKGNFPGRFSGRQFSNSRSEMNVSTLELGDSALYLCASSLAFGLAGPPLETQYFGPGTRLLVL.

The chain joins TRBV7-8 to TRBJ2-5, with TRBD1 as a possible D gene (5 bases). CDR1 is SGHVS, CDR2 FQNEAQ, per germline. This CDR3 is 15 amino acids long. Trimming removed 5 bases from V and 5 bases from J, with 18 bases in between. The CDR3 coding sequence is TGTGCCAGCAGCCCTGGCCAGGGCCTCTGGGAGACCCAGTACTTC. Translation gives CASSPGQGLWETQYF. Looking up the rest from reference TRBV7-8 and TRBJ2-5 gives the full variable domain: GAGVSQSPRYKVAKRGQDVALRCDPISGHVSLFWYQQALGQGPEFLTYFQNEAQLDKSGLPSDRFFAERPEGSVSTLKIQRTQQEDSAVYLCASSPGQGLWETQYFGPGTRLLVL.

CDR3 sequence reads: CASSPGTSGRVETQYF. In DNA, the CDR3 is TGTGCCAGCAGCCCGGGGACTAGCGGGAGGGTCGAGACCCAGTACTTC. This chain connects TRBV9 to TRBJ2-5, with 16 bases fitting TRBD2. The CDR3 contains 16 residues. Germline V gene lookup returns CDR1 SGDLS and CDR2 YYNGEE. The junction had 5 bases not matched to a gene; V was cut back by 4 bases and J by 5 bases.

Details on this clone: A junction boundary mismatches the germline segment, possibly from a read error. This rearrangement joins TRBV2 to TRBJ2-3, with TRBD1 matching over 8 bases. From germline, CDR1 is SNHLY and CDR2 FYNNEI. This CDR3 contains 14 residues. The CDR3 loop is CASSESQLRGRRGF. The CDR3 DNA reads TGTGCCAGCAGTGAATCTCAACTCAGGGGGCGCCGAGGTTTT.

The rearrangement links TRBV5-1 to TRBJ1-1; TRBD1 is a possible D gene (6 bases). Germline lookup yields CDR1 SGHRS and CDR2 YFSETQ. The length of the CDR3 is 15 residues. V was shortened by 5 bases and J by 0 bases, with 14 bases between the two germline ends. The CDR3 region is CASRQLQGMNTEAFF. The CDR3 nucleotides read TGCGCCAGCAGACAACTACAGGGTATGAACACTGAAGCTTTCTTT.

V and J are TRBV2 and TRBJ2-7, with D possibly matching TRBD2 (5 bases). The CDR3 runs 14 residues. Germline CDR1 reads SNHLY; CDR2 reads FYNNEI. Trimming left V 3 bases short and J 2 bases short, with 11 bases between. In DNA, the CDR3 is TGTGCCAGCAGTGAGAGGCTAGCCACCTACGAGCAGTACTTC. This translates into CASSERLATYEQYF.

This sequence joins TRBV11-2 and TRBJ2-3; D gene uncertain. The CDR3 covers 18 residues. Trimming removed 5 bases from V and 3 bases from J, with 24 bases in between. Germline CDR1 is SGHAT and CDR2 is FQNNGV. CDR3 DNA sequence: TGTGCCAGCAGCCGACCCACTCGTCTAGTCCAAAAAACAGATACGCAGTATTTT. Its protein product is CASSRPTRLVQKTDTQYF.

The chain has TRBV23-1 and TRBJ1-4, with TRBD1 as a possible D gene (5 bases). TRBV23-1 is filed as an ORF, its function uncertain. V lost 2 bases to trimming and J lost 3 bases, with 16 bases between them. The CDR3 consists of 17 residues. CDR3 residues: CASSQGTREPSNEKLFF. The CDR3 region has the DNA TGCGCCAGCAGTCAAGGGACTAGGGAACCTTCTAATGAAAAACTGTTTTTT.

Comment on this clone: This sample includes further DNA sequences coding for the same CDR3. This rearrangement joins TRBV2 to TRBJ2-3; D perhaps matches TRBD2 (6 bases). Trimming took 1 base from V and 3 from J, leaving 23 bases between them. This CDR3 comprises 19 residues. Germline V gives CDR1 SNHLY, CDR2 FYNNEI. This CDR3 reads CASSEEDLGGPPVTDTQYF. In DNA form, the CDR3 reads TGTGCCAGCAGTGAAGAAGATCTGGGGGGACCGCCGGTAACAGATACGCAGTATTTT.

The sample holds one count of this clone. The chain combines TRBV10-3 with TRBJ1-2, with D perhaps TRBD1 (6 bases). V shed 3 bases and J shed 8 bases, with 16 bases lying between them. CDR1 and CDR2 (germline): ENHRY, SYGVKD. CDR3 size: 14 residues. The CDR3 nucleotides are TGTGCCATCAGTGACGTAGACAGGTCCTTGGGCTACACCTTC. It translates to CAISDVDRSLGYTF.

This clone was seen once. The chain links TRBV7-3 to TRBJ2-2; 7 positions match TRBD1. The germline V gene has CDR1 SGHTA and CDR2 FQGTGA. With V trimmed by 2 bases and J by 1 base, 1 base remained unmatched. This CDR3 has 15 amino acids. The CDR3 reads CASSLRQGNTGELFF. The CDR3 nucleotides are TGTGCCAGCAGCTTACGACAGGGGAACACCGGGGAGCTGTTTTTT.

The J gene is TRBJ1-5, the V gene TRBV2, with D maybe TRBD1 (6 bases). The CDR3 totals 14 residues. Germline-derived CDR1 and CDR2 are SNHLY and FYNNEI. The V and J ends lost 6 bases and 4 bases respectively, with 13 bases between them. The CDR3 coding sequence is TGTGCCAGCAGACCCCCAGGGGTGAATCAGCCCCAGCATTTT. Translated: CASRPPGVNQPQHF. Full variable domain (missing parts from reference TRBV2 and TRBJ1-5): EPEVTQTPSHQVTQMGQEVILRCVPISNHLYFYWYRQILGQKVEFLVSFYNNEISEKSEIFDDQFSVERPDGSNFTLKIRSTKLEDSAMYFCASRPPGVNQPQHFGDGTRLSIL.

The J gene is TRBJ2-3, the V gene TRBV28; 8 positions agree with TRBD1. This CDR3 is built from 16 residues. V lost 4 bases and J lost 2; bases outside the gene matches: 8. Germline CDR1 MDHEN, CDR2 SYDVKM. CDR3: CASSSYGQGITDTQYF. DNA of the CDR3: TGTGCCAGCAGTTCCTATGGACAGGGTATCACAGATACGCAGTATTTT.

The rearrangement joins TRBV7-2 to TRBJ1-2, with 7 bases lining up with TRBD1. From germline, CDR1 is SGHTA and CDR2 FQGNSA. V was pared by 1 base and J by 3 bases, with 5 bases of the junction left unmatched. The CDR3 spans 15 residues. In DNA form, the CDR3 reads TGTGCCAGCAGCTTAGAACCGGGACAGCACTATGGCTACACCTTC. This translates into CASSLEPGQHYGYTF. Full variable domain (remainder filled in from reference TRBV7-2 and TRBJ1-2): GAGVSQSPSNKVTEKGKDVELRCDPISGHTALYWYRQSLGQGLEFLIYFQGNSAPDKSGLPSDRFSAERTGGSVSTLTIQRTQQEDSAVYLCASSLEPGQHYGYTFGSGTRLTVV.

The V gene is TRBV7-2, the J gene TRBJ1-1, with 9 positions matching TRBD1. CDR1 is SGHTA and CDR2 is FQGNSA in the germline V gene. There are 15 residues in the CDR3. Trimming removed 3 bases from V and 1 base from J; junction bases left unmatched: 3. As DNA, the CDR3 is TGTGCCAGCAGCTTTCGGACAGGGGCGAACACTGAAGCTTTCTTT. Translated: CASSFRTGANTEAFF.

The chain recombines TRBV18 with TRBJ1-3, with 10 bases fitting TRBD1. V lost 6 bases and J lost 2; bases outside the gene matches: 7. The CDR3 loop spans 16 amino acids. From germline, CDR1 is KGHSH and CDR2 LQKENI. The CDR3 here is CASSPNGQGAGNTIYF. Written as DNA, the CDR3 is TGTGCCAGCTCCCCGAACGGACAGGGGGCTGGAAACACCATATATTTT.

This chain joins TRBV28 and TRBJ1-2; TRBD1 might be the D (5 bases). Trimming cost V 3 bases and J 4 bases, with 9 bases left between them. CDR3 length: 13 amino acids. CDR1 and CDR2 from the germline V gene are MDHEN and SYDVKM. The CDR3 spells CASSFRGGYGYTF. DNA of the CDR3: TGTGCCAGCAGTTTTAGGGGCGGCTATGGCTACACCTTC.

The V gene is TRBV2, the J gene TRBJ1-5, with 8 nucleotides matching TRBD1. Germline values: CDR1 SNHLY, CDR2 FYNNEI. This CDR3 comprises 13 residues. Trimming cost V 4 bases and J 5 bases; bases outside gene matches: 1. The DNA of the CDR3 is TGTGCCAGCAGTGTGGACAGGGATCAGCCCCAGCATTTT. This codes for CASSVDRDQPQHF.

The J gene is TRBJ1-2, the V gene TRBV19; D possibly corresponds to TRBD1 (6 bases). This CDR3 comprises 13 residues. Trimming pared 4 bases from V and 2 bases from J, leaving 8 bases between. Germline CDR1 reads LNHDA; CDR2 reads SQIVND (reference sequence). This CDR3 is CASSRTENYGYTF. As DNA, the CDR3 is TGTGCCAGTAGTAGGACAGAAAACTATGGCTACACCTTC.

This clone turned up a few times. The chain combines TRBV6-5 with TRBJ2-5; 7 nucleotides match TRBD2. Germline lookup yields CDR1 MNHEY and CDR2 SVGAGI. J lost 5 bases, V lost 5 bases, and 11 bases had no gene match. CDR3 length: 15 amino acids. The chain's CDR3 is CASSKLATEGETQYF. The CDR3 coding sequence is TGTGCCAGCAGTAAACTAGCGACAGAGGGGGAGACCCAGTACTTC.

The V gene is TRBV7-2, the J gene TRBJ2-3; tentative D call: TRBD1 (6 bases). The CDR3 contains 13 residues. CDR1 is SGHTA and CDR2 is FQGNSA in the germline V gene. Trimming cost V 5 bases and J 11 bases, with 17 bases left between them. CDR3 nucleotide sequence: TGTGCCAGCAGCCCCGACGGACAAGGGGGGCAGTATTTT. This sequence encodes CASSPDGQGGQYF.

The gene calls are TRBV9 and TRBJ2-3; 9 positions agree with TRBD2. CDR1 SGDLS and CDR2 YYNGEE come from the germline V gene. V lost 4 bases to trimming and J lost 4 bases; unmatched junction nucleotides: 13. The CDR3 loop spans 17 amino acids. The CDR3 loop is CASSLRGVSGSADTQYF. CDR3 in DNA: TGTGCCAGCAGCTTAAGAGGTGTTAGCGGGAGTGCAGATACGCAGTATTTT. The full variable domain, in which reference TRBV9 and TRBJ2-3 provide the parts outside the CDR3, is DSGVTQTPKHLITATGQRVTLRCSPRSGDLSVYWYQQSLDQGLQFLIQYYNGEERAKGNILERFSAQQFPDLHSELNLSSLELGDSALYFCASSLRGVSGSADTQYFGPGTRLTVL.

The chain links TRBV2 to TRBJ1-1; D gene ambiguous. Trimming pared 7 bases from V and 3 bases from J, leaving 9 bases between. CDR3 length equals 12 residues. Per the germline V gene, CDR1 is SNHLY and CDR2 is FYNNEI. In DNA form, the CDR3 reads TGTGCCAGCAATTTCGGGGACACTGAAGCTTTCTTT. The encoded protein is CASNFGDTEAFF.

J is TRBJ1-5 and V is TRBV19; a weak D match, TRBD1 (6 bases). This CDR3 has 17 residues. Germline V CDR1 and CDR2: LNHDA, SQIVND (reference sequence). Trimming left V 6 bases short and J 6 bases short, with 24 bases between. CDR3 coding DNA: TGTGCCAGTAGCGACCGACTAAGAACAGGGTACGGTCAGCCCCAGCATTTT. Translated: CASSDRLRTGYGQPQHF.

The chain is built from TRBV2 and TRBJ2-4; the D gene is possibly TRBD1 (6 bases). V gave up 1 base and J gave up 4 bases, with 8 bases separating them. The CDR3 has 14 residues. Germline V gives CDR1 SNHLY, CDR2 FYNNEI. The DNA for the CDR3 is TGTGCCAGCAGTGAAGGGCAGGGGAAAAACATTCAGTACTTC. The encoded protein is CASSEGQGKNIQYF.

The rearrangement links TRBV29-1 to TRBJ2-1; 8 bases are shared with TRBD1. This CDR3 has 16 amino acids. Germline CDR1 reads SQVTM; CDR2 reads ANQGSEA. V gave up 6 bases and J gave up 0 bases; unmatched junction bases: 10. Written as DNA, the CDR3 is TGCAGCGTCAGAGACAGGGGCCATCCCTCCTACAATGAGCAGTTCTTC. Its translation is CSVRDRGHPSYNEQFF.

The V gene is TRBV15, the J gene TRBJ2-3; 9 nucleotides align to TRBD2. This CDR3 has 15 amino acids. In germline, CDR1 is LNHNV, CDR2 YYDKDF (reference sequence). V lost 0 bases and J lost 6; bases outside the gene matches: 4. CDR3 bases: TGTGCCACCAGCAGAGAAGCGGGAGGCGTGGATACGCAGTATTTT. The encoded protein is CATSREAGGVDTQYF. The complete variable domain, with remaining parts taken from reference TRBV15 and TRBJ2-3, reads DAMVIQNPRYQVTQFGKPVTLSCSQTLNHNVMYWYQQKSSQAPKLLFHYYDKDFNNEADTPDNFQSRRPNTSFCFLDIRSPGLGDTAMYLCATSREAGGVDTQYFGPGTRLTVL.

The chain uses TRBV2 and TRBJ2-7; 9 bases line up with TRBD1. Trimming took 5 bases from V and 6 from J; bases not matched to a gene: 8. Germline loops: CDR1 SNHLY, CDR2 FYNNEI. CDR3 length equals 14 residues. The CDR3 is CASSPAGQGSEQYV. CDR3 DNA: TGTGCCAGCAGTCCTGCGGGACAGGGTTCCGAGCAGTACGTC.

This clone was counted between two and nine times. This chain uses TRBV5-4 with TRBJ2-1; D might be TRBD2 (6 bases). The CDR3 contains 15 residues. Per germline, CDR1 SGHNT and CDR2 YYREEE (reference sequence). The germline V and J ends were trimmed by 0 bases and 5 bases, with 12 bases remaining between them. The CDR3 loop reads CASSLGGRPNNEQFF. The DNA of the CDR3 is TGTGCCAGCAGCTTGGGGGGGAGGCCTAACAATGAGCAGTTCTTC.